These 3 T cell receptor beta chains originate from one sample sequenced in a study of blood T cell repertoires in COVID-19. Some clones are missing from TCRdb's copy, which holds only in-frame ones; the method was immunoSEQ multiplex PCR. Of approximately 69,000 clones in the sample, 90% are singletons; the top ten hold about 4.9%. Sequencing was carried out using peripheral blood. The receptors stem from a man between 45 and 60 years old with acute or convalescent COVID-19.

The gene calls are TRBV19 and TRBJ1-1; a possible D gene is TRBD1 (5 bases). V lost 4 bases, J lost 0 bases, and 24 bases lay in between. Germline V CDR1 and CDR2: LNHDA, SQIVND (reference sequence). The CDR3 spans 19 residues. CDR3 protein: CASSRPLWGGSYVNTEAFF. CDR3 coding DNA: TGTGCCAGTAGTAGACCGCTTTGGGGGGGGAGTTATGTGAACACTGAAGCTTTCTTT.

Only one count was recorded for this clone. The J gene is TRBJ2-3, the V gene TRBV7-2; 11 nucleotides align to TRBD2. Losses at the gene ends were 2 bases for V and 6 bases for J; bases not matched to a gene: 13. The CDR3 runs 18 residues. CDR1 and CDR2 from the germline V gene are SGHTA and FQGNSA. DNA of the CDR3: TGTGCCAGCAGCTTAAGGCCATTAGCGGGAGGGTTGGCGGATACGCAGTATTTT. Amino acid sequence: CASSLRPLAGGLADTQYF.

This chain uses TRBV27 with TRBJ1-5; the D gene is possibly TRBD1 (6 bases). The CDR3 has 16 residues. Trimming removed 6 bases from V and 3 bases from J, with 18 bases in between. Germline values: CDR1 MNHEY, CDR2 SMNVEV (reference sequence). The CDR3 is CASSHTGMGLNQPQHF. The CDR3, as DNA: TGTGCCAGCAGCCACACAGGGATGGGGCTCAATCAGCCCCAGCATTTT.